This entry is about one T cell receptor beta chain. Its antigen is undetermined. This may arise from a read error, as a much more abundant clone is one base away. The data derive from a study of tumor-infiltrating lymphocytes in primary liver carcinoma. Study-wide background: With diameters of roughly 4 to 11 cm, tumors were stage T1-T3 N0M0. General study findings and limits: Just about 7.5-25% of leading clones were found in every one of five regions. Compared with tumor region pairs, tumor-adjacent and tumor-blood pairs overlapped less.

Unsorted bulk tissue of about 19-33 mg yielded co-extracted RNA and DNA. Patients were treatment-naive with chronic HBV infection. TCR beta cDNA was prepared out of around 460 ng total RNA by means of a constant-region primer. Investigators got TCR beta libraries out of three nested multiplex PCR rounds, done with slightly modified ARM-PCR. TCRdb reprocessed the multiplex PCR reads with MiXCR, giving one entry per CDR3 protein. Here the sample spans approximately 110,000 distinct CDR3 sequences, approximately 70% being singletons. Sample: liver tumor tissue from sampling region 1. Stated subset: tumor region T1, superior pole. The receptor's source is a woman between 55 and 75 years old with primary liver carcinoma and hepatitis B virus infection.

CDR3 sequence (DNA): TGTGCCAGCAGTGAATTTGGGGGGGATACGCAGTATTTT. This encodes CASSEFGGDTQYF. J is TRBJ2-3 and V is TRBV6-1; perhaps TRBD2 as D (6 bases). V gave up 2 bases and J gave up 6 bases, with 9 bases separating them. CDR1 is MNHNS, CDR2 SASEGT, per germline. This CDR3 comprises 13 residues.